This T cell receptor (beta chain) was recorded in a study of blood T cells in healthy people across ages. Study-level points and caveats: CMV status of donors was not determined, possibly confounding expanded clonotype changes. Across samples, TCR beta diversity tracked strongly with naive T cell percentage.

Germline CDR1 is MNHNY and CDR2 is SVGAGI (reference sequence). V shed 8 bases, J shed 2 bases, and the junction held 2 bases outside the gene matches. The CDR3 contains 15 residues. The use of a sample-barcoded 5' primer and a J-beta primer mix characterized a second PCR of about 6 to 11 cycles. Each CDR3 protein is one row after TCRdb ran MiXCR on the 5' RACE reads. Of more than 1.4 million distinct CDR3 sequences listed, 35% to 45% are singletons. To note about this clonotype: The antigen is undetermined.

Each sample yielded at least 6.5 million isolated PBMCs. Each sample yielded at least 5.5 micrograms of PBMC total RNA. Sequencing was carried out using blood. This TCR was recovered from a woman in her late teens or twenties in good health. The chain links TRBV6-6 to TRBJ2-6; 11 bases agree with TRBD2. The CDR3 sequence is CASRGLAAGANVLTF. The CDR3 DNA follows: TGTGCCAGCCGGGGACTAGCGGCTGGGGCCAACGTCCTGACTTTC.